The clone carrying this T cell receptor beta chain was seen ten or more times. The antigen remains unidentified. Compared with germline, one end of the junction differs, possibly owing to a read error. The data originate from a study of T cells in Graves' hyperthyroidism and ophthalmopathy. Study results and limitations: Most clonotypes expanded in the thyroid (above 0.001) were also present in blood.

Researchers took RNA transcripts and amplified the TCR beta CDR3 regions from them. First-round RT-PCR targeting the TCR CDR3 was performed with the HTBI primer set. Each CDR3 protein gets one entry after TCRdb re-called the multiplex PCR reads with MiXCR. Here the sample spans roughly 720,000 distinct CDR3 sequences, roughly 17% being singletons. Per the germline V gene, CDR1 is SNHLY and CDR2 is FYNNEI. The CDR3 runs to 12 residues. The definition of stable Graves' hyperthyroidism was no ophthalmopathy progression within 18 months. Researchers barred patients who had uncontrolled infection, other autoimmune disease, pregnancy or lactation.

The V gene is TRBV2, the J gene TRBJ2-7; D gene ambiguous. Sequenced material: blood. The receptor was isolated from a man aged 50-59 years with Graves' hyperthyroidism. The CDR3 DNA reads TGTGCCAGCAGAGAAGGTACCTACGAGCAGTACTTC. This codes for CASREGTYEQYF.